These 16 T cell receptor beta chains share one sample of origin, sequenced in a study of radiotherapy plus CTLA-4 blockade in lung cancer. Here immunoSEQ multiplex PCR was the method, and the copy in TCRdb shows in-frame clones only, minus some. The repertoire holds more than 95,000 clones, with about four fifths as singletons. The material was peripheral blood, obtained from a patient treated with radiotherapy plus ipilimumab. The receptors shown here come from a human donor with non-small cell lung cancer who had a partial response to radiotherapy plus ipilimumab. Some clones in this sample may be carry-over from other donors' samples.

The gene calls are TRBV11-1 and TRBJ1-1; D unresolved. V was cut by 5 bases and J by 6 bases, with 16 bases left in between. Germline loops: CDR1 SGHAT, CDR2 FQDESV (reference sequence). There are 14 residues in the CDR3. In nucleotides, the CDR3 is TGTGCCAGCAGCCTGTTACAGAGTAAAGCTGAAGCTTTCTTT. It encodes CASSLLQSKAEAFF. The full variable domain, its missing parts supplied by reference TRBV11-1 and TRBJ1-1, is EAEVAQSPRYKITEKSQAVAFWCDPISGHATLYWYRQILGQGPELLVQFQDESVVDDSQLPKDRFSAERLKGVDSTLKIQPAELGDSAMYLCASSLLQSKAEAFFGQGTRLTVV.

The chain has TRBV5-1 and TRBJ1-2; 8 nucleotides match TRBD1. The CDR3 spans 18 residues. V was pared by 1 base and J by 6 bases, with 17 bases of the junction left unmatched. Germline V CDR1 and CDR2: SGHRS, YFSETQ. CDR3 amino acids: CASSLKRPGPGQENGYTF. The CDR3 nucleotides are TGCGCCAGCAGCTTGAAGAGACCCGGACCGGGACAGGAGAATGGCTACACCTTC.

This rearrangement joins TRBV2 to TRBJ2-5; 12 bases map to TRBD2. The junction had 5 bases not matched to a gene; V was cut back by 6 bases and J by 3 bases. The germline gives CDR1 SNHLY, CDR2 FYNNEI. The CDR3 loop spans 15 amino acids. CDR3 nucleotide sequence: TGTGCCAGCAGCCGACTAGCGGGGGTTAAAGAGACCCAGTACTTC. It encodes CASSRLAGVKETQYF. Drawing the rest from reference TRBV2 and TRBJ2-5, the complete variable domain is EPEVTQTPSHQVTQMGQEVILRCVPISNHLYFYWYRQILGQKVEFLVSFYNNEISEKSEIFDDQFSVERPDGSNFTLKIRSTKLEDSAMYFCASSRLAGVKETQYFGPGTRLLVL.

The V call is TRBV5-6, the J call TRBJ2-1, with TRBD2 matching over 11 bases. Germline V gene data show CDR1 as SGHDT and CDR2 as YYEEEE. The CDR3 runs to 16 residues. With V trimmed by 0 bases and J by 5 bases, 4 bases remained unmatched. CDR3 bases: TGTGCCAGCAGCTTGGTTGCACTAGCGGGGGACAATGAGCAGTTCTTC. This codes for CASSLVALAGDNEQFF.

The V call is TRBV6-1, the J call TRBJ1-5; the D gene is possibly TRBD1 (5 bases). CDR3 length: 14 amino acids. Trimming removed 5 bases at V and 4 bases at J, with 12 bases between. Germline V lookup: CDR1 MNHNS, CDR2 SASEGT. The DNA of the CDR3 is TGTGCCAGCAGTTCCGGCAGGGTAAATCAGCCCCAGCATTTT. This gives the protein CASSSGRVNQPQHF.

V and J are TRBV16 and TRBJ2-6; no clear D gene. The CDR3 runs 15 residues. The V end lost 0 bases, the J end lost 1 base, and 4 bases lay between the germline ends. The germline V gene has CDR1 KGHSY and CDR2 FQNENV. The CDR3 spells CASSQSISGANVLTF. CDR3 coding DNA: TGTGCCAGCAGCCAATCAATATCTGGGGCCAACGTCCTGACTTTC.

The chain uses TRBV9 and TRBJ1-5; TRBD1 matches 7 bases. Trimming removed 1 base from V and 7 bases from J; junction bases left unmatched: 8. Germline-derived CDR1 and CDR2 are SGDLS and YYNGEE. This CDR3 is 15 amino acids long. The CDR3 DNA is TGTGCCAGCAGCGTAACAGGGGATTTGGGGCAGCCCCAGCATTTT. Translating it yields CASSVTGDLGQPQHF.

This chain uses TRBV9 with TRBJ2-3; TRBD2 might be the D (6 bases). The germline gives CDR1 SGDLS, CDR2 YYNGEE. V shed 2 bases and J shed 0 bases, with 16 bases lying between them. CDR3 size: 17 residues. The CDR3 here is CASSVGLLPTSTDTQYF. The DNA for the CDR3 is TGTGCCAGCAGCGTGGGACTGCTCCCGACTAGCACAGATACGCAGTATTTT.

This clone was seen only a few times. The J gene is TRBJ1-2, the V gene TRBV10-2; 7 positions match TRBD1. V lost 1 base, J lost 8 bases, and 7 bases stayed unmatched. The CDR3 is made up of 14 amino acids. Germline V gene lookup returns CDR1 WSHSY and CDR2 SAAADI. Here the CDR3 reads CASSELDVQGGYTF. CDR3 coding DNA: TGCGCCAGCAGTGAGTTGGACGTACAGGGGGGCTACACCTTC.

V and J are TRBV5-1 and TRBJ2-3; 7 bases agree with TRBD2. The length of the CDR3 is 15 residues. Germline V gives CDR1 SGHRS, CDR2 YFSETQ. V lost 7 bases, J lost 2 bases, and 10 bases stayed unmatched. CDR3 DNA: TGCGCCAGCCGAGCTAGCGGCACACTCACAGATACGCAGTATTTT. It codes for CASRASGTLTDTQYF.

The CDR3, as DNA: TGCGCCAGCAGTGACCTGACTAGCGGGGGGAGAGATGAGCAGTTCTTC. Amino acid sequence: CASSDLTSGGRDEQFF. The chain has TRBV10-2 and TRBJ2-1; 13 bases agree with TRBD2. The CDR3 runs to 16 residues. Trimming removed 3 bases from V and 8 bases from J; junction bases left unmatched: 7. Germline V lookup: CDR1 WSHSY, CDR2 SAAADI.

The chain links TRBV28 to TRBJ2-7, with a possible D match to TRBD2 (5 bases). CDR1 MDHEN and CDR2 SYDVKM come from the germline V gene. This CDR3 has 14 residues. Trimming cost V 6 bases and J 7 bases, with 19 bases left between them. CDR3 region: CASRPAGRTEEQYF. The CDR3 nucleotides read TGTGCCAGCAGGCCTGCGGGTCGGACGGAGGAGCAGTACTTC.

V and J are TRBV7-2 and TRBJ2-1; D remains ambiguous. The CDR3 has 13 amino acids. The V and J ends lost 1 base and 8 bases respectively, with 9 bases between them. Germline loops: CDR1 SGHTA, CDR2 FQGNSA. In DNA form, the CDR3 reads TGTGCCAGCAGCTTAGTTTCCGTTGATGAGCAGTTCTTC. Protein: CASSLVSVDEQFF.

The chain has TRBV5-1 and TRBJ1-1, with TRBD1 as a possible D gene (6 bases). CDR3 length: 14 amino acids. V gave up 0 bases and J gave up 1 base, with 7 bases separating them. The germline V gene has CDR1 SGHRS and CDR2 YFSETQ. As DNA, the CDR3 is TGCGCCAGCAGCTTGGAGGGACAGAACACTGAAGCTTTCTTT. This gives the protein CASSLEGQNTEAFF.

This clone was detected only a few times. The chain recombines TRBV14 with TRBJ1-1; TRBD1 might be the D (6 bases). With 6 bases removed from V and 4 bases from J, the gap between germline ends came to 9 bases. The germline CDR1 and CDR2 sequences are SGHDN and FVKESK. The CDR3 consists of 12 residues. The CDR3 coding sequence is TGTGCCAGCAGGGGAGGGGGCACTGAAGCTTTCTTT. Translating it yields CASRGGGTEAFF. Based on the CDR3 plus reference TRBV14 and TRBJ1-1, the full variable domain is EAGVTQFPSHSVIEKGQTVTLRCDPISGHDNLYWYRRVMGKEIKFLLHFVKESKQDESGMPNNRFLAERTGGTYSTLKVQPAELEDSGVYFCASRGGGTEAFFGQGTRLTVV.

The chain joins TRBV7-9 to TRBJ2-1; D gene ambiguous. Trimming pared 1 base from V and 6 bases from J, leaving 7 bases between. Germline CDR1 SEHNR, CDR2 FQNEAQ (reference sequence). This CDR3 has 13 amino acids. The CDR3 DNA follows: TGTGCCAGCAGCTTAGTCCCATCCAATGAGCAGTTCTTC. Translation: CASSLVPSNEQFF.